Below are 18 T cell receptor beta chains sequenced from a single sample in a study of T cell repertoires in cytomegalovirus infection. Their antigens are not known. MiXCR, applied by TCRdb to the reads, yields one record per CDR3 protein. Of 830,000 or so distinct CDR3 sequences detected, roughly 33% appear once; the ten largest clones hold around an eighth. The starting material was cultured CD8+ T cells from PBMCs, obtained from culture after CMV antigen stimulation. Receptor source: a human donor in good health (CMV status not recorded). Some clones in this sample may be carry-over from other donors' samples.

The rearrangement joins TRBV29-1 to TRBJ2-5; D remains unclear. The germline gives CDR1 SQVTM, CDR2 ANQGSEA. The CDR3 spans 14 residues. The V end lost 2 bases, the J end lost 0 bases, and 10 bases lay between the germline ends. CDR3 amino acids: CSVEPGDYQETQYF. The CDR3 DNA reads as TGCAGCGTTGAACCCGGAGACTACCAAGAGACCCAGTACTTC.

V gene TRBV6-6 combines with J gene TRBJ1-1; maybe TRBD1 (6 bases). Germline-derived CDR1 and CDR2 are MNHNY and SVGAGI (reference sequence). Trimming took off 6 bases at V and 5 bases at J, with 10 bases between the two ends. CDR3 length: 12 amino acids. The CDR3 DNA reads TGTGCCAGCAGCGCTGGACAGACTGAAGCTTTCTTT. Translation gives CASSAGQTEAFF.

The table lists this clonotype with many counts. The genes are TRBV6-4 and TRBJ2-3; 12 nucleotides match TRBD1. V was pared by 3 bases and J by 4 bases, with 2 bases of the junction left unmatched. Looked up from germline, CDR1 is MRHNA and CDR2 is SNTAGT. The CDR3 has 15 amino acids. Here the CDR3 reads CASSEGTGGADTQYF. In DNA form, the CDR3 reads TGTGCCAGCAGTGAAGGGACAGGGGGCGCAGATACGCAGTATTTT.

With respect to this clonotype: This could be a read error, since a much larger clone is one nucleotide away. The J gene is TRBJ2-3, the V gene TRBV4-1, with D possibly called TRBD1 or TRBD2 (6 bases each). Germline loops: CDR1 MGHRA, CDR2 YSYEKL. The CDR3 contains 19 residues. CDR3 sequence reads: CASSQEKETGLGRTDTQCF. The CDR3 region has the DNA TGCGCCAGCAGCCAAGAAAAGGAAACGGGACTTGGAAGGACAGATACGCAGTGTTTT.

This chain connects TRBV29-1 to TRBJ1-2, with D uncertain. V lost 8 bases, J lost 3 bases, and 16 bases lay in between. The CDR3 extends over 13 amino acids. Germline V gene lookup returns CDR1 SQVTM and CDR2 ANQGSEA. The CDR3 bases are TGCAGCCTTAGCCCCGACCGGGACTATGGCTACACCTTC. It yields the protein CSLSPDRDYGYTF.

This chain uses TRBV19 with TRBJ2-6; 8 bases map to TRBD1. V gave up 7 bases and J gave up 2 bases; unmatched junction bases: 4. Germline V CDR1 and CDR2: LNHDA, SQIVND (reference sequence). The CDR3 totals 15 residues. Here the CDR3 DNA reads TGTGCCAGTATTGCAGGGGGCCCTGGGGCCAACGTCCTGACTTTC. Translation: CASIAGGPGANVLTF.

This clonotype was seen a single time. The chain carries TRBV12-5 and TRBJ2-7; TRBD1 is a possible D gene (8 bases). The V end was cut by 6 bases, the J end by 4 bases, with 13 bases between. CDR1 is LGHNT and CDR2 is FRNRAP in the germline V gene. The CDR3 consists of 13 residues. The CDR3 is CASGGGTGYEQYF. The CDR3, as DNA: TGTGCTAGTGGGGGAGGGACAGGTTACGAGCAGTACTTC.

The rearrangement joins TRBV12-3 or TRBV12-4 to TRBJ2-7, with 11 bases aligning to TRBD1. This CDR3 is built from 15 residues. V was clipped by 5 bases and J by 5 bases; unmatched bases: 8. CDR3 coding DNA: TGTGCCAGCAGTCCTGGACAGGGGGCTTCCCACGAGCAGTACGTC. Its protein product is CASSPGQGASHEQYV.

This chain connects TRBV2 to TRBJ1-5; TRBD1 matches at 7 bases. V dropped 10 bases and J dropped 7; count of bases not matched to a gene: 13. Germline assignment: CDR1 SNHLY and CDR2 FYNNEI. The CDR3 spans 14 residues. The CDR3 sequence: CATADDRDNQPQHF. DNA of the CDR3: TGTGCCACCGCCGATGACAGGGATAACCAGCCCCAGCATTTT.

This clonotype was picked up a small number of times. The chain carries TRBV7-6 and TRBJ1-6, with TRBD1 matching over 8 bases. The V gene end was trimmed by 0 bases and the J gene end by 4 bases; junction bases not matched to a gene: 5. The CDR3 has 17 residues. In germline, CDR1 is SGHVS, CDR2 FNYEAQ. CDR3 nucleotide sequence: TGTGCCAGCAGCTTAGCGACCGGGACAGGTTATAATTCACCCCTCCACTTT. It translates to CASSLATGTGYNSPLHF.

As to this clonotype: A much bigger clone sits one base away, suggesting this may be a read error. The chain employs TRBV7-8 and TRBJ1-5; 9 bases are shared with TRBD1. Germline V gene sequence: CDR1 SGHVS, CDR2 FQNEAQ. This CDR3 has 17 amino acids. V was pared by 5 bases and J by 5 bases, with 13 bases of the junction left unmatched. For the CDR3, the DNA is TGTGCCAGCAGCCTCCCTGAACCGGGACAGGGAGATCAGCCCCAGCATTTT. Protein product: CASSLPEPGQGDQPQHF.

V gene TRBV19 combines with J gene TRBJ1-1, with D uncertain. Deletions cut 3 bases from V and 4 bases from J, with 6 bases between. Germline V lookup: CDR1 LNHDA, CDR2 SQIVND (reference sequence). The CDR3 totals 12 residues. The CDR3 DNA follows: TGTGCCAGTAGTATTTGGGGCACTGAAGCTTTCTTT. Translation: CASSIWGTEAFF.

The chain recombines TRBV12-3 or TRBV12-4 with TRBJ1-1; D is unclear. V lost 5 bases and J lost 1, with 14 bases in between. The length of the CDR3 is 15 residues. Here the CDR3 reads CASSLTRGWNTEAFF. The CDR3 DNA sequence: TGTGCCAGCAGTCTCACCAGAGGCTGGAACACTGAAGCTTTCTTT.

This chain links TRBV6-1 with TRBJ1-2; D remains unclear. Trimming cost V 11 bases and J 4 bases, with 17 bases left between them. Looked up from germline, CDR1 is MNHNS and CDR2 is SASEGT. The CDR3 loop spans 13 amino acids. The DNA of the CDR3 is TGTGCCGGTACACGAGGGTCGGGCTATGGCTACACCTTC. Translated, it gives CAGTRGSGYGYTF.

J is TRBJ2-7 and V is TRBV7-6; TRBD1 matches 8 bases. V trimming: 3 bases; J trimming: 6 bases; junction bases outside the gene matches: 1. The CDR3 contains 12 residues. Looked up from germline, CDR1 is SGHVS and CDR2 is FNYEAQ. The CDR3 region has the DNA TGTGCCAGCAGCTTCCAGGGGGCCGAGCAGTACGTC. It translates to CASSFQGAEQYV.

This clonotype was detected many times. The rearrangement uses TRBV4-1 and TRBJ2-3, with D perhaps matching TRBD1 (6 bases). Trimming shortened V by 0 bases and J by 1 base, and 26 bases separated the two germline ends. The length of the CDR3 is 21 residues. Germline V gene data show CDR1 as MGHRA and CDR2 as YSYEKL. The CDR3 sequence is CASSQDQMLSLGNRGTDTQYF. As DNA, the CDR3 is TGCGCCAGCAGCCAAGATCAAATGCTTAGTTTAGGGAACAGGGGCACAGATACGCAGTATTTT.

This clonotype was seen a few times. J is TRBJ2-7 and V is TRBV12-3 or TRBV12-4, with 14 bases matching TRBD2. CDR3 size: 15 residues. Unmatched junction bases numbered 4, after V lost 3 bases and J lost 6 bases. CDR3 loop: CASSLTSGGAGEQYV. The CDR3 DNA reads TGTGCCAGCAGTTTGACTAGCGGGGGGGCTGGCGAGCAGTACGTC.

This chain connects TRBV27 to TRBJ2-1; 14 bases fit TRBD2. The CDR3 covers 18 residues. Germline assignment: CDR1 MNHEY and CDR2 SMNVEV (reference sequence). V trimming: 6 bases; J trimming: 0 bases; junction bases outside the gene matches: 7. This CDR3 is CASSPGLAGVLSYNEQFF. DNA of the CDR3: TGTGCCAGCAGCCCGGGACTAGCGGGGGTCCTCTCCTACAATGAGCAGTTCTTC.